This entry is about one T cell receptor (beta chain). The authors negatively isolated CD8+ and CD4+ T cells and FACS-enriched TEMRA cells. RNA amounts of 0.5 to 1 ug underwent reverse transcription with random hexamers. A single record per CDR3 protein comes from TCRdb applying MiXCR to the immunoSEQ multiplex PCR reads. The sample includes more than 200,000 distinct CDR3 sequences, 93% of them seen just once. The source of the sample is a study of CD8 T cells in Susac syndrome. Between the trimmed V and J ends, which lost 0 bases and 10 bases, there was a span of 15 bases. This CDR3 is 14 amino acids long. Germline V CDR1 and CDR2: LGHDT, YNNKEL (reference sequence).

The chain is built from TRBV3-1 and TRBJ1-1, with TRBD1 as a possible D gene (6 bases). Sequenced sample: CD4+ T cells from PBMCs. This receptor was identified in a human donor with multiple sclerosis. The CDR3 nucleotides read TGTGCCAGCAGCCAAGATCTGATACAGGGCTCAGCTTTCTTT. Translated, it gives CASSQDLIQGSAFF. Supplemented by reference TRBV3-1 and TRBJ1-1, the full variable domain reads DTAVSQTPKYLVTQMGNDKSIKCEQNLGHDTMYWYKQDSKKFLKIMFSYNNKELIINETVPNRFSPKSPDKAHLNLHINSLELGDSAVYFCASSQDLIQGSAFFGQGTRLTVV.